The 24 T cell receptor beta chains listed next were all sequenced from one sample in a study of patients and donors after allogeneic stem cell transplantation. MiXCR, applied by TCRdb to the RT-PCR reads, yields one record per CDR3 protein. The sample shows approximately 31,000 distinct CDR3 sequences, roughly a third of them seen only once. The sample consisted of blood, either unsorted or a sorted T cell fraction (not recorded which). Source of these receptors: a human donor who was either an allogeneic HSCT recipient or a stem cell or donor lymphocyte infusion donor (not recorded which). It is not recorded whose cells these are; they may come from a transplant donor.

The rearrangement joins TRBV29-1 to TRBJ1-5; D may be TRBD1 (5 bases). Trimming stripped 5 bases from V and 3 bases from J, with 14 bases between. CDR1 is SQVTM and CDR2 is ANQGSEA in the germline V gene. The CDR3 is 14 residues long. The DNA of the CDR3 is TGCAGCGTTTTACCTCAGGGTCCCAATCAGCCCCAGCATTTT. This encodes CSVLPQGPNQPQHF.

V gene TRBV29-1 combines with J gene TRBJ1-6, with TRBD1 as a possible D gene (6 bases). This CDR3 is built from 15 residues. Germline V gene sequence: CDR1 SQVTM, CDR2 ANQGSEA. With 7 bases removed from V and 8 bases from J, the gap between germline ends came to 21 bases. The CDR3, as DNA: TGCAGCGAGGGGGTTGCATCCCTTCGCGATTCACCCCTCCACTTT. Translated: CSEGVASLRDSPLHF.

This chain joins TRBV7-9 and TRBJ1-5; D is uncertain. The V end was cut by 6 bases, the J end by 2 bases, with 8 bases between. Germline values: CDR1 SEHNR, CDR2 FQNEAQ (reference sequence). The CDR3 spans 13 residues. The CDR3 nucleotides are TGTGCCAGCAGGGCTCTTGGCAATCAGCCCCAGCATTTT. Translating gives CASRALGNQPQHF.

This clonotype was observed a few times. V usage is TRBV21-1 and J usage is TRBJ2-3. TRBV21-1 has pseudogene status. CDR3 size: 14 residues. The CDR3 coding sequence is TGTGCCAGCAGGGTTCCGAACAGCACAGATACGCAGTATTTT. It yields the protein CASRVPNSTDTQYF.

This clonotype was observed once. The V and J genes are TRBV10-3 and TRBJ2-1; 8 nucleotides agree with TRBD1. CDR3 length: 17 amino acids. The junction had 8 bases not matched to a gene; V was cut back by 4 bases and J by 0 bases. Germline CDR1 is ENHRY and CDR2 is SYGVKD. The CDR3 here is CAISATLQGGSYNEQFF. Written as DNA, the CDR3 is TGTGCCATCAGTGCCACATTACAGGGGGGCTCCTACAATGAGCAGTTCTTC.

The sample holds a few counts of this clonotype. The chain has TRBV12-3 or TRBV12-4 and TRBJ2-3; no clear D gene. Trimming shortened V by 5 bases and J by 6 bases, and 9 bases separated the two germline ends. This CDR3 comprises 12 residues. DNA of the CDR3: TGTGCCAGCAGTGATTCCAGGGATACGCAGTATTTT. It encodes CASSDSRDTQYF.

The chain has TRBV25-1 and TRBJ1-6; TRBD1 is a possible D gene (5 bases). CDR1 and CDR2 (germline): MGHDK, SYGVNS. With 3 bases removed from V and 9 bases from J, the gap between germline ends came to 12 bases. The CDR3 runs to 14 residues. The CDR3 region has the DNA TGTGCCAGCAGTGAGCAGGGTTCTGGTTCACCCCTCCACTTT. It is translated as CASSEQGSGSPLHF.

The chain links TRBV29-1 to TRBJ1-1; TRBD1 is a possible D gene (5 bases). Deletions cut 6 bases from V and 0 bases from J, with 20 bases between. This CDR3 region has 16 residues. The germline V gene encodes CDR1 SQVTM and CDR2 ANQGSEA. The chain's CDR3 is CSVVLRGLLMNTEAFF. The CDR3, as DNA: TGCAGCGTAGTACTCCGGGGACTACTTATGAACACTGAAGCTTTCTTT.

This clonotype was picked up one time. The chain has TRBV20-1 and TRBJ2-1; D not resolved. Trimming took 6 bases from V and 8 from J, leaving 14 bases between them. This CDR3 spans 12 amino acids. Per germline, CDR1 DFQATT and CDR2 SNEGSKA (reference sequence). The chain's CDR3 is CSATRFVDEQFF. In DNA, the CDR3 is TGCAGTGCAACCAGATTCGTAGATGAGCAGTTCTTC.

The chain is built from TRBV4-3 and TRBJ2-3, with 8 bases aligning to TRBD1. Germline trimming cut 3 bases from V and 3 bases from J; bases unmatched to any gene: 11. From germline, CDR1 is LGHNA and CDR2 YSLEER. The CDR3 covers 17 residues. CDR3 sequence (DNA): TGCGCCAGCAGCCACATAATATGGGACAGGCGGACAGATACGCAGTATTTT. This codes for CASSHIIWDRRTDTQYF.

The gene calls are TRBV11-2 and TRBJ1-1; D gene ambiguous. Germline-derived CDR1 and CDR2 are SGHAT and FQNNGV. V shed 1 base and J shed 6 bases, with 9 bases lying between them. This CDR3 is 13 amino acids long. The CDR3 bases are TGTGCCAGCAGCTTAGTGGGTGGGGCTGAAGCTTTCTTT. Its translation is CASSLVGGAEAFF.

In DNA form, the CDR3 reads TGTGCCAGCAGTATTACCAGGGATAGCAATCAGCCCCAGCATTTT. It encodes CASSITRDSNQPQHF. V is TRBV6-1 and J is TRBJ1-5; a weak D match, TRBD1 (5 bases). The germline V gene has CDR1 MNHNS and CDR2 SASEGT. The V gene lost 5 bases and the J gene lost 0 bases, with 11 bases spanning the gap. The CDR3 sequence is 15 residues long.

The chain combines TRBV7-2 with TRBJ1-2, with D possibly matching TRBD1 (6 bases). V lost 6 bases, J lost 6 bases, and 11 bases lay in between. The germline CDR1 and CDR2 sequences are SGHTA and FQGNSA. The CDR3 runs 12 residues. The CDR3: CASRLQGHGYTF. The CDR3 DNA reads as TGTGCCAGCAGGCTACAGGGCCATGGCTACACCTTC.

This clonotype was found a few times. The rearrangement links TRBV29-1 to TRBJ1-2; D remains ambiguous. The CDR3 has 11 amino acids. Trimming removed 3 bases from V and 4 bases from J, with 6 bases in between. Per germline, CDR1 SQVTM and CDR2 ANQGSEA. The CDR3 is CSVDKSYGYTF. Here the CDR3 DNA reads TGCAGCGTTGACAAGAGCTATGGCTACACCTTC.

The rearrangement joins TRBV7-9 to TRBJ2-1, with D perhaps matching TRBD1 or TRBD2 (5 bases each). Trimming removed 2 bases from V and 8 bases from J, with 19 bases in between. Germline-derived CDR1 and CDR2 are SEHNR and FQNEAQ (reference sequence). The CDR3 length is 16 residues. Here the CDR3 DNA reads TGTGCCAGCAGCTTATTAGAGGGGCCCGACGGCTATGAGCAGTTCTTC. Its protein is CASSLLEGPDGYEQFF.

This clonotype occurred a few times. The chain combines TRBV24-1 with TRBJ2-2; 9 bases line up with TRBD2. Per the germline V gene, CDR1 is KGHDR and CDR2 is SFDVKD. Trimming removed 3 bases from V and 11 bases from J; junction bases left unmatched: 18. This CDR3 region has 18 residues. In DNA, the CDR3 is TGTGCCACCAGTGATCCCCCCGGTTCCCTAGCGGGACACGGAGAGCTGTTTTTT. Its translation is CATSDPPGSLAGHGELFF.

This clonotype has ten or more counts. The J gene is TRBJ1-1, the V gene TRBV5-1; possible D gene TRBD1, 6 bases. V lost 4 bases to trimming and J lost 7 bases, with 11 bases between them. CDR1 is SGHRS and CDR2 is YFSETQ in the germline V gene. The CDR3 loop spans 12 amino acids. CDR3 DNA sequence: TGCGCCAGCAGCCCCGGGGGCGGTGAAGCTTTCTTT. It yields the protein CASSPGGGEAFF.

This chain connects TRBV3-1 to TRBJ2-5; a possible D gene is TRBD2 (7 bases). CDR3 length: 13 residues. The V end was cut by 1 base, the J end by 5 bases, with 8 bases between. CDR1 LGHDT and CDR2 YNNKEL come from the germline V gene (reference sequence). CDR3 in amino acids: CASSQGGGETQYF. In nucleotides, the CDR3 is TGTGCCAGCAGCCAAGGGGGGGGCGAGACCCAGTACTTC.

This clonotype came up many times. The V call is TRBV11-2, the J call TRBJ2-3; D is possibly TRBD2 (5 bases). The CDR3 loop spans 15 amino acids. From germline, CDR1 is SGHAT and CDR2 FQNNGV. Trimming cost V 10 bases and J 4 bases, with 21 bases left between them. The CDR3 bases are TGTGCCACCAGTCTAGAGGGCTCTGTAGCAGATACGCAGTATTTT. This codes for CATSLEGSVADTQYF.

The CDR3 is CASSLAWDRTYNSPLHF. In nucleotides, the CDR3 is TGTGCCAGCAGTTTAGCTTGGGACAGAACTTATAATTCACCCCTCCACTTT. The rearrangement uses TRBV12-3 or TRBV12-4 and TRBJ1-6; 7 nucleotides line up with TRBD1. The CDR3 is 17 residues long. The junction had 6 bases not matched to a gene; V was cut back by 0 bases and J by 4 bases.

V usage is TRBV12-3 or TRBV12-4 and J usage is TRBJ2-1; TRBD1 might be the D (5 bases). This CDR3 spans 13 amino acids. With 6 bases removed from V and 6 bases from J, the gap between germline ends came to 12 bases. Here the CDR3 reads CASSRTGANEQFF. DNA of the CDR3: TGTGCCAGCAGCCGAACAGGTGCCAATGAGCAGTTCTTC.

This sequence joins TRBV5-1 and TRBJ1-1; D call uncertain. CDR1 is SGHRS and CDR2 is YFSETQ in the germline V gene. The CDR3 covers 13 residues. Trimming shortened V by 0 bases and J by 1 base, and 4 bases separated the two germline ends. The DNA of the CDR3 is TGCGCCAGCAGCTTGGGCCCGAACACTGAAGCTTTCTTT. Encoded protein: CASSLGPNTEAFF.

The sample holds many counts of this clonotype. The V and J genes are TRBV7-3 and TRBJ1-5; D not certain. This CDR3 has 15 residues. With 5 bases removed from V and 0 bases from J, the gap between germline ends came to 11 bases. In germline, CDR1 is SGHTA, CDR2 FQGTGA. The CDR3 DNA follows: TGTGCCAGCAGCCCGTTGATCTATAGCAATCAGCCCCAGCATTTT. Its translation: CASSPLIYSNQPQHF.

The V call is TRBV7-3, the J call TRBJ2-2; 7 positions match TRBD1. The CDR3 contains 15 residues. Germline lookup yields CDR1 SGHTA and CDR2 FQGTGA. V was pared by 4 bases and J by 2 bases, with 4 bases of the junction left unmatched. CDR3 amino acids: CASSSRDRNTGELFF. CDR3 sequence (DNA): TGTGCCAGCAGCTCCCGGGACAGAAACACCGGGGAGCTGTTTTTT.